A single sample gave rise to the 31 T cell receptor beta chains below, sequenced in a study of cytomegalovirus exposure and HLA in healthy donors. The PCR employed 60 Vbeta primers together with 13 Jbeta primers. Clones were read by immunoSEQ multiplex PCR, and TCRdb kept only the in-frame ones, dropping some. Its clone listing holds around 31,000 clones. The sequencing input was PBMCs. These receptors came from a female donor in good health and CMV-seronegative.

J is TRBJ1-5 and V is TRBV19; 8 positions agree with TRBD1. The CDR3 sequence is 14 residues long. CDR1 LNHDA and CDR2 SQIVND come from the germline V gene (reference sequence). Trimming took 5 bases from V and 4 from J; bases not matched to a gene: 4. CDR3 bases: TGTGCCAGTAGTCCGGACAGGGCTAATCAGCCCCAGCATTTT. Encoded protein: CASSPDRANQPQHF.

The chain is built from TRBV9 and TRBJ2-7; possibly TRBD1 for D (5 bases). V shed 0 bases and J shed 2 bases, with 12 bases lying between them. The CDR3 is 15 amino acids. The germline V gene encodes CDR1 SGDLS and CDR2 YYNGEE. CDR3 sequence reads: CASSVATGAAYEQYF. CDR3 bases: TGTGCCAGCAGCGTAGCTACTGGGGCAGCCTACGAGCAGTACTTC. The full variable domain, with the rest looked up from reference TRBV9 and TRBJ2-7, is DSGVTQTPKHLITATGQRVTLRCSPRSGDLSVYWYQQSLDQGLQFLIQYYNGEERAKGNILERFSAQQFPDLHSELNLSSLELGDSALYFCASSVATGAAYEQYFGPGTRLTVT.

The chain combines TRBV19 with TRBJ1-1; no firm D call. The CDR3 contains 11 residues. Germline V lookup: CDR1 LNHDA, CDR2 SQIVND (reference sequence). V lost 1 base to trimming and J lost 7 bases, with 4 bases between them. CDR3 nucleotides: TGTGCCAGTAGTATAGGAGTTGAAGCTTTCTTT. Amino acid sequence: CASSIGVEAFF.

The V call is TRBV27, the J call TRBJ2-3; unclear D gene. CDR3 length equals 14 residues. The V gene's germline CDR1 is MNHEY and CDR2 SMNVEV (reference sequence). The V gene lost 0 bases and the J gene lost 4 bases, with 8 bases spanning the gap. The CDR3 nucleotides are TGTGCCAGCAGTTTATCGGCTAGTGCAGATACGCAGTATTTT. It yields the protein CASSLSASADTQYF.

This sequence joins TRBV7-2 and TRBJ2-7, with 7 bases aligning to TRBD1. The CDR3 spans 13 residues. The germline CDR1 and CDR2 sequences are SGHTA and FQGNSA. Unmatched junction bases numbered 3, after V lost 2 bases and J lost 5 bases. The CDR3 sequence: CASSLQGGDEQYF. DNA for the CDR3: TGTGCCAGCAGCTTACAAGGGGGCGACGAGCAGTACTTC.

The V call is TRBV5-1, the J call TRBJ2-1; 8 bases fit TRBD1. This CDR3 is built from 15 residues. J gave up 2 bases and V 2 bases, and 3 bases lay outside the gene matches. Per germline, CDR1 SGHRS and CDR2 YFSETQ. The CDR3: CASSLKQGAYNEQFF. For the CDR3, the DNA is TGCGCCAGCAGCTTAAAACAGGGGGCCTACAATGAGCAGTTCTTC.

The V call is TRBV27, the J call TRBJ2-7; TRBD1 matches at 10 bases. This CDR3 spans 16 amino acids. V lost 3 bases to trimming and J lost 6 bases; unmatched junction nucleotides: 11. The germline V gene encodes CDR1 MNHEY and CDR2 SMNVEV (reference sequence). The chain's CDR3 is CASSLGVGTGVPEQYF. The CDR3 DNA sequence: TGTGCCAGCAGTTTGGGTGTCGGGACAGGGGTGCCCGAGCAGTACTTC.

This chain links TRBV5-1 with TRBJ2-5; 7 bases map to TRBD2. CDR3 length: 15 amino acids. Germline V gives CDR1 SGHRS, CDR2 YFSETQ. Trimming cost V 2 bases and J 3 bases; bases outside gene matches: 7. The CDR3 DNA sequence: TGCGCCAGCAGCTTAGGACGGAGCGGGGAAGAGACCCAGTACTTC. This encodes CASSLGRSGEETQYF.

This chain joins TRBV27 and TRBJ2-7; 7 nucleotides match TRBD2. The CDR3 sequence is 13 residues long. CDR1 and CDR2 (germline): MNHEY, SMNVEV (reference sequence). V lost 3 bases to trimming and J lost 5 bases; unmatched junction nucleotides: 4. Written as DNA, the CDR3 is TGTGCCAGCAGTTTCGGCGGGGGTAACGAGCAGTACTTC. It encodes CASSFGGGNEQYF.

V is TRBV20-1 and J is TRBJ2-7; D is undetermined. The CDR3 spans 11 residues. Trimming stripped 3 bases from V and 7 bases from J, with 10 bases between. From germline, CDR1 is DFQATT and CDR2 SNEGSKA (reference sequence). CDR3 sequence reads: CSASGLREQYF. CDR3 DNA: TGCAGTGCTAGCGGGTTGAGGGAGCAGTACTTC.

V usage is TRBV6-1 and J usage is TRBJ1-4; D unclear. V shed 0 bases and J shed 8 bases, with 13 bases lying between them. This CDR3 spans 15 amino acids. Per germline, CDR1 MNHNS and CDR2 SASEGT. CDR3 sequence (DNA): TGTGCCAGCAGTGAAGCAGTCGGGGAAGCGGAAAAACTGTTTTTT. Protein product: CASSEAVGEAEKLFF.

The chain carries TRBV9 and TRBJ1-2; 11 bases line up with TRBD1. CDR3 length: 14 residues. Looked up from germline, CDR1 is SGDLS and CDR2 is YYNGEE. The junction had 6 bases not matched to a gene; V was cut back by 2 bases and J by 9 bases. CDR3 protein: CASSVSWDRGSYTF. CDR3 bases: TGTGCCAGCAGCGTGAGCTGGGACAGGGGGAGCTACACCTTC.

The chain recombines TRBV11-2 with TRBJ2-1; 10 bases map to TRBD2. From germline, CDR1 is SGHAT and CDR2 FQNNGV. The V and J ends lost 2 bases and 8 bases, in that order; junction bases with no gene match: 9. This CDR3 region has 16 residues. The CDR3 coding sequence is TGTGCCAGCAGCTTATCCCGGACTAGCGGCAAATATGAGCAGTTCTTC. Protein sequence: CASSLSRTSGKYEQFF.

The genes are TRBV4-2 and TRBJ1-3; 8 bases match TRBD1. The CDR3 extends over 18 amino acids. Germline V gene data show CDR1 as LGHNA and CDR2 as YNFKEQ. J was trimmed by 5 bases and V by 2 bases; bases with no gene match: 14. The CDR3 DNA reads TGTGCCAGCAGCCAAAAGTCCCGGGACAGGATGTGGCGAAACACCATATATTTT. It specifies CASSQKSRDRMWRNTIYF.

This chain links TRBV14 with TRBJ2-7, with 8 bases identical to TRBD1. Per the germline V gene, CDR1 is SGHDN and CDR2 is FVKESK. Trimming cost V 4 bases and J 3 bases; bases outside gene matches: 5. The CDR3 runs to 14 residues. CDR3: CASSRDRLNYEQYF. The CDR3 region has the DNA TGTGCCAGCAGCCGGGACAGGCTTAACTACGAGCAGTACTTC.

The V gene is TRBV5-1, the J gene TRBJ2-1; 10 bases are shared with TRBD2. Germline V gene data show CDR1 as SGHRS and CDR2 as YFSETQ. The ends lost 4 bases at V and 9 bases at J; junction bases unmatched: 13. The CDR3 consists of 16 residues. The CDR3: CASSRPEAGGPSEQFF. CDR3 DNA sequence: TGCGCCAGCAGCCGGCCCGAAGCGGGGGGGCCTAGTGAGCAGTTCTTC. The variable domain in full, completed from reference TRBV5-1 and TRBJ2-1, reads KAGVTQTPRYLIKTRGQQVTLSCSPISGHRSVSWYQQTPGQGLQFLFEYFSETQRNKGNFPGRFSGRQFSNSRSEMNVSTLELGDSALYLCASSRPEAGGPSEQFFGPGTRLTVL.

The V call is TRBV11-2, the J call TRBJ2-1, with D unclear. The CDR3 is made up of 12 amino acids. Germline V gene sequence: CDR1 SGHAT, CDR2 FQNNGV. The germline V and J ends were trimmed by 5 bases and 10 bases, with 12 bases remaining between them. The CDR3 DNA follows: TGTGCCAGCAGCCCTTTACGGGTAGAGCAGTTCTTC. Amino acid sequence: CASSPLRVEQFF. Full variable domain (missing parts from reference TRBV11-2 and TRBJ2-1): EAGVAQSPRYKIIEKRQSVAFWCNPISGHATLYWYQQILGQGPKLLIQFQNNGVVDDSQLPKDRFSAERLKGVDSTLKIQPAKLEDSAVYLCASSPLRVEQFFGPGTRLTVL.

The rearrangement links TRBV11-2 to TRBJ1-1; 9 positions match TRBD1. The V segment lost 1 base and the J segment 10 bases; nucleotides outside the gene matches: 10. This CDR3 region has 15 residues. The V gene's germline CDR1 is SGHAT and CDR2 FQNNGV. The chain's CDR3 is CASSLVGSGDRVAFF. CDR3 in DNA: TGTGCCAGCAGCTTAGTAGGCTCAGGGGACAGGGTAGCTTTCTTT.

Details on this clone: A junction boundary mismatches the germline segment, possibly from a read error. The rearrangement links TRBV6-5 to TRBJ2-7, with TRBD1 as a possible D gene (5 bases). CDR1 is MNHEY, CDR2 SVGAGI, per germline. This CDR3 is built from 14 residues. The DNA for the CDR3 is TGTGCCAGCAGTTCCCCCCGGACAAGGTACGGGCAGTACTTC. It translates to CASSSPRTRYGQYF.

The rearrangement uses TRBV27 and TRBJ1-2, with D uncertain. The V end was cut by 1 base, the J end by 5 bases, with 14 bases between. Germline assignment: CDR1 MNHEY and CDR2 SMNVEV (reference sequence). CDR3 length: 15 residues. The CDR3 nucleotides are TGTGCCAGCAGTTTATACAGCCGGGAGTATTATGGCTACACCTTC. Its protein is CASSLYSREYYGYTF.

This sequence joins TRBV10-3 and TRBJ2-7; D is uncertain. The CDR3 runs to 11 residues. V was clipped by 6 bases and J by 5 bases, with 8 bases between them. From germline, CDR1 is ENHRY and CDR2 SYGVKD. The CDR3 DNA reads TGTGCCATCAGATCCGCTAACGAGCAGTACTTC. This encodes CAIRSANEQYF.

The rearrangement links TRBV7-2 to TRBJ1-2, with 7 nucleotides matching TRBD1. CDR3 length: 14 residues. Germline V gene data show CDR1 as SGHTA and CDR2 as FQGNSA. V shed 5 bases, J shed 6 bases, and the junction held 9 bases outside the gene matches. CDR3 region: CASSKETGMDGYTF. DNA of the CDR3: TGTGCCAGCAGCAAGGAGACAGGGATGGATGGCTACACCTTC. Full variable domain (outside the CDR3, taken from reference TRBV7-2 and TRBJ1-2): GAGVSQSPSNKVTEKGKDVELRCDPISGHTALYWYRQSLGQGLEFLIYFQGNSAPDKSGLPSDRFSAERTGGSVSTLTIQRTQQEDSAVYLCASSKETGMDGYTFGSGTRLTVV.

Measured by frequency, this clone is medium-sized. The V gene is TRBV6-4, the J gene TRBJ2-7; TRBD2 aligns across 11 bases. The germline V gene has CDR1 MRHNA and CDR2 SNTAGT. V lost 3 bases, J lost 6 bases, and 4 bases stayed unmatched. The CDR3 consists of 14 residues. The CDR3 DNA is TGTGCCAGCAGTGAACTAGCGGGGGTATCCGAGCAGTACTTC. Its protein is CASSELAGVSEQYF.

This chain connects TRBV5-1 to TRBJ1-4; TRBD1 is a possible D gene (5 bases). Trimming left V 7 bases short and J 2 bases short, with 15 bases between. This CDR3 contains 15 residues. Per germline, CDR1 SGHRS and CDR2 YFSETQ. The CDR3 region is CASSIWGVTNEKLFF. CDR3 DNA sequence: TGCGCCAGCTCTATCTGGGGGGTGACTAATGAAAAACTGTTTTTT.

The chain employs TRBV18 and TRBJ1-1; possibly TRBD1 for D (6 bases). In germline, CDR1 is KGHSH, CDR2 LQKENI. Trimming stripped 3 bases from V and 1 base from J, with 9 bases between. The CDR3 is made up of 14 amino acids. CDR3 sequence: CASSPGGGNTEAFF. For the CDR3, the DNA is TGTGCCAGCTCACCGGGAGGGGGGAACACTGAAGCTTTCTTT.

The V gene is TRBV18, the J gene TRBJ2-5; 10 bases are a match to TRBD1. The J call is uncertain, as TRBJ2-7 better fits the DNA end. Looked up from germline, CDR1 is KGHSH and CDR2 is LQKENI. There are 17 residues in the CDR3. CDR3 sequence (DNA): TGTGCCAGCTCACCGACAGGGGGCGGCCTGAGCTCCTACGAGCAGTACTTC. It codes for CASSPTGGGLSSYEQYF.

The rearrangement joins TRBV13 to TRBJ1-1; D may be TRBD1 (5 bases). The germline V gene encodes CDR1 PRHDT and CDR2 FYEKMQ (reference sequence). The CDR3 runs to 15 residues. The ends were cut back, 5 bases at V and 2 bases at J, with 15 bases in the middle. Written as DNA, the CDR3 is TGTGCCAGCAGCCGCGGGACGAGGGGTAACACTGAAGCTTTCTTT. It yields the protein CASSRGTRGNTEAFF.

Comments on this clone: Other DNA variants within this sample encode the same CDR3. CDR3 sequence reads: CASTERGGVTYNEQFF. For the CDR3, the DNA is TGTGCCAGCACCGAAAGGGGCGGGGTCACCTACAATGAGCAGTTCTTC. The chain links TRBV2 to TRBJ2-1; possibly TRBD2 for D (6 bases). Trimming left V 7 bases short and J 2 bases short, with 18 bases between. The germline gives CDR1 SNHLY, CDR2 FYNNEI. CDR3 length equals 16 residues.

The chain carries TRBV5-6 and TRBJ1-2; 8 bases line up with TRBD1. Germline loops: CDR1 SGHDT, CDR2 YYEEEE. The CDR3 runs to 17 residues. V lost 5 bases and J lost 0; bases outside the gene matches: 12. CDR3 DNA: TGTGCCAGCAGAATTCTAACAGGGGGGGGCCCTAACTATGGCTACACCTTC. Amino acid sequence: CASRILTGGGPNYGYTF.

The rearrangement joins TRBV7-2 to TRBJ2-1; 9 bases are a match to TRBD2. CDR1 SGHTA and CDR2 FQGNSA come from the germline V gene. The junction had 4 bases not matched to a gene; V was cut back by 5 bases and J by 5 bases. The CDR3 has 14 residues. The CDR3 DNA reads as TGTGCCAGCAGCCGAGCGGGGGGTAACAATGAGCAGTTCTTC. Translated, it gives CASSRAGGNNEQFF.

This chain joins TRBV5-6 and TRBJ2-1, with D perhaps TRBD2 (6 bases). In germline, CDR1 is SGHDT, CDR2 YYEEEE. CDR3 length: 14 residues. V was pared by 5 bases and J by 15 bases, with 24 bases between. CDR3 sequence: CASSPELGGAGRFF. The CDR3 DNA is TGTGCCAGCAGTCCTGAGCTAGGAGGGGCTGGACGGTTCTTC. Drawing the rest from reference TRBV5-6 and TRBJ2-1, the complete variable domain is DAGVTQSPTHLIKTRGQQVTLRCSPKSGHDTVSWYQQALGQGPQFIFQYYEEEERQRGNFPDRFSGHQFPNYSSELNVNALLLGDSALYLCASSPELGGAGRFFGPGTRLTVL.